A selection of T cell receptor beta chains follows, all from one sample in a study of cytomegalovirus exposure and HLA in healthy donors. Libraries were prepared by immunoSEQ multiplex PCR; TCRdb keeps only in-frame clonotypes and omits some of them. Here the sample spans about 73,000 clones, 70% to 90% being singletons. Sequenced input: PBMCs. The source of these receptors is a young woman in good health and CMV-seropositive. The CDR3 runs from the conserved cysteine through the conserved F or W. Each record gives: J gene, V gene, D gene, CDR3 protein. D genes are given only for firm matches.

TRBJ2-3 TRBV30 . CARTNRGTDTQYF
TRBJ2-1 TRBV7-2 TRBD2 CASSLVGGNNEQFF
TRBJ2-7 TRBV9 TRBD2 CASSPSGRFLYEQYF
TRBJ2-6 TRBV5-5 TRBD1 CASSLGQAGLGSGANVLTF
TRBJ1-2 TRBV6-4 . CASSDTESGVGGYTF
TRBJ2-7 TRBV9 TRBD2 CASGGGGSYEQYF
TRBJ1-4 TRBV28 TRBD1 CASSNRGYQEKLFF
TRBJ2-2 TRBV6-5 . CAGGGVGELFF
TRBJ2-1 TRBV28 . CASSWSRSSYNEQFF
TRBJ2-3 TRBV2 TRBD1 CASSQTGADTQYF
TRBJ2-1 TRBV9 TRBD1 CASSEASGQGFSYNEQFF
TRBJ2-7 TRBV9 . CASSLGTGATYEQYF
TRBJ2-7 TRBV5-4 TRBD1 CASSHPGQGFYEQYF
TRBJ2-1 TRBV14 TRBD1 CASSQGLAGGRNEQFF
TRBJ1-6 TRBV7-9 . CASSFFVGAGSPLHF
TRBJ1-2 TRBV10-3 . CAITATGQSYGYTF
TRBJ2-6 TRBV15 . CATSRDHSGANVLTF